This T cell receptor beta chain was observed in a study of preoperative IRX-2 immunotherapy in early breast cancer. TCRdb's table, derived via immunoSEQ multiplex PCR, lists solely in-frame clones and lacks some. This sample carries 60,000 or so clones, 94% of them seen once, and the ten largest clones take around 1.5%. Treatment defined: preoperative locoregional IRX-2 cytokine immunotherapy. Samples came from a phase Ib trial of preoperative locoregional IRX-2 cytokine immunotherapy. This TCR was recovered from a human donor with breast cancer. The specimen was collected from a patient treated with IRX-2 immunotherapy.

The CDR3 here is CASSPLRGNYGYTF. CDR3 DNA: TGTGCCAGCAGCCCTTTAAGGGGGAACTATGGCTACACCTTC. The rearrangement joins TRBV6-6 to TRBJ1-2; D perhaps matches TRBD1 (6 bases). Germline lookup yields CDR1 MNHNY and CDR2 SVGAGI (reference sequence). V was cut by 6 bases and J by 2 bases, with 13 bases left in between. CDR3 length equals 14 residues.